Sequencing of this T cell receptor (beta chain) was carried out in a study of blood T cell repertoires in COVID-19. Turning to the study itself: The cDNA or gDNA used as material had been derived from T cells, B-cell-depleted T cells, or PBMCs.

Methods used by the authors: Estimated nucleated cell counts came from reference gene primer amplification. Profiling relied on immunoSEQ multiplex PCR, and the TCRdb table lists in-frame clones only, not all of them. Clonal size and the V and J genes are those of that table, whereas D and trimming came from the DNA. The sample records some 54,000 clones, roughly four fifths being singletons. The V gene end was trimmed by 3 bases and the J gene end by 2 bases; junction bases not matched to a gene: 6. The CDR3 contains 16 residues. The germline CDR1 and CDR2 sequences are SGHNT and YYREEE (reference sequence).

The TCR was taken from a woman aged 55-70 years with acute or convalescent COVID-19. The sample consisted of peripheral blood. The chain recombines TRBV5-4 with TRBJ2-7; 12 bases fit TRBD2. The CDR3 bases are TGTGCCAGCAGCTCCCCGACTAGCGGGGGACCCTACGAGCAGTACTTC. This encodes CASSSPTSGGPYEQYF.